A single sample gave rise to the 21 T cell receptor beta chains below, sequenced in a study of T cells after yellow fever vaccination. From the 5' RACE reads, TCRdb called clonotypes with MiXCR, one entry per CDR3 protein. The table lists more than 300,000 distinct CDR3 sequences, roughly a tenth of them singletons. The source material was CD4+ T cells sorted from PBMCs, sampled 45 days after the yellow fever booster vaccination. These receptor sequences come from a man between 18 and 35 years old who received the YFV17D yellow fever vaccine.

A few counts support this clonotype. The rearrangement joins TRBV4-3 to TRBJ2-3, with 8 bases identical to TRBD1. The CDR3 extends over 16 amino acids. Trimming took 0 bases from V and 1 from J; bases not matched to a gene: 3. Per germline, CDR1 LGHNA and CDR2 YSLEER. CDR3 sequence reads: CASSQDPTGGTDTQYF. In DNA form, the CDR3 reads TGCGCCAGCAGCCAAGATCCGACAGGGGGCACAGATACGCAGTATTTT.

CDR3 region: CASSHSGPGELFF. The CDR3, as DNA: TGTGCCAGCAGTCACTCCGGTCCCGGGGAGCTGTTTTTT. This chain uses TRBV11-2 with TRBJ2-2; the D is unclear. CDR3 length equals 13 residues. V dropped 6 bases and J dropped 6 bases, with 11 bases sitting between them. Looked up from germline, CDR1 is SGHAT and CDR2 is FQNNGV.

This clonotype showed up just a few times. The rearrangement links TRBV5-1 to TRBJ2-7; 13 bases fit TRBD2. This CDR3 has 15 residues. Per germline, CDR1 SGHRS and CDR2 YFSETQ. V lost 4 bases, J lost 4 bases, and 5 bases stayed unmatched. CDR3 sequence reads: CASSVTSGGSYEQYF. Here the CDR3 DNA reads TGCGCCAGCAGCGTGACTAGCGGGGGGTCATACGAGCAGTACTTC.

At least ten counts were recorded for this clonotype. The chain recombines TRBV12-3 or TRBV12-4 with TRBJ1-5, with a weak D call TRBD1 (5 bases). The V gene lost 0 bases and the J gene lost 2 bases, with 8 bases spanning the gap. The CDR3 covers 15 residues. The CDR3 is CASSLALGGNQPQHF. The CDR3 nucleotides are TGTGCCAGCAGTTTAGCTCTAGGGGGCAATCAGCCCCAGCATTTT.

This clonotype has only a few counts. This rearrangement joins TRBV15 to TRBJ1-5; D gene unclear. The CDR3 runs to 13 residues. The germline V gene encodes CDR1 LNHNV and CDR2 YYDKDF (reference sequence). Trimming took 5 bases from V and 5 from J, leaving 10 bases between them. The CDR3 spells CATSPSPDQPQHF. In DNA, the CDR3 is TGTGCCACCAGCCCCTCTCCTGATCAGCCCCAGCATTTT.

This clonotype was found many times. The chain couples TRBV28 to TRBJ1-6; D gene unclear. There are 12 residues in the CDR3. The germline CDR1 and CDR2 sequences are MDHEN and SYDVKM. V gave up 5 bases and J gave up 6 bases, with 5 bases separating them. DNA of the CDR3: TGTGCCAGCAGTGTGATTAATTCACCCCTCCACTTT. Translated, it gives CASSVINSPLHF.

The chain recombines TRBV30 with TRBJ1-1; D possibly corresponds to TRBD1 (5 bases). CDR3 length equals 13 residues. Germline CDR1 is GTSNPN and CDR2 is SVGIG (reference sequence). V was cut by 2 bases and J by 4 bases, with 11 bases left in between. The CDR3 region is CAWSRQLGTEAFF. CDR3 nucleotides: TGTGCCTGGAGTCGACAGCTTGGCACTGAAGCTTTCTTT.

This clonotype turned up a few times. V gene TRBV6-1 combines with J gene TRBJ2-2, with 8 positions matching TRBD1. The CDR3 totals 15 residues. Germline CDR1 and CDR2: MNHNS and SASEGT. J gave up 4 bases and V 4 bases, and 5 bases lay outside the gene matches. The CDR3 sequence: CASSVQGAGTGELFF. The CDR3 DNA follows: TGTGCCAGCAGTGTCCAGGGGGCTGGCACCGGGGAGCTGTTTTTT.

Only a few counts were recorded for this clonotype. The chain employs TRBV4-3 and TRBJ1-2, with 8 positions matching TRBD1. Germline assignment: CDR1 LGHNA and CDR2 YSLEER. The CDR3 runs to 14 residues. The V segment lost 0 bases and the J segment 3 bases; nucleotides outside the gene matches: 0. The CDR3 protein is CASSQDRGHYGYTF. The CDR3 coding sequence is TGCGCCAGCAGCCAAGACAGGGGGCACTATGGCTACACCTTC.

There are a few counts of this clonotype. The V and J genes are TRBV19 and TRBJ1-4; D is ambiguous. The germline V and J ends were trimmed by 3 bases and 0 bases, with 8 bases remaining between them. The CDR3 totals 15 residues. Germline CDR1 and CDR2: LNHDA and SQIVND (reference sequence). The CDR3 reads CASSIQVATNEKLFF. CDR3 nucleotide sequence: TGTGCCAGTAGTATCCAGGTTGCAACTAATGAAAAACTGTTTTTT.

This clonotype was picked up a small number of times. The V and J genes are TRBV10-3 and TRBJ1-1; D is uncertain. Germline V lookup: CDR1 ENHRY, CDR2 SYGVKD. This CDR3 contains 13 residues. Deletions cut 6 bases from V and 0 bases from J, with 8 bases between. The CDR3 reads CAISAQLNTEAFF. Here the CDR3 DNA reads TGTGCCATCAGCGCACAGCTGAACACTGAAGCTTTCTTT.

The chain links TRBV30 to TRBJ1-5; D perhaps matches TRBD1 (5 bases). Germline V gives CDR1 GTSNPN, CDR2 SVGIG (reference sequence). The CDR3 length is 14 residues. Trimming took 0 bases from V and 0 from J, leaving 6 bases between them. The CDR3 nucleotides are TGTGCCTGGAGTGTGGGGGATAGCAATCAGCCCCAGCATTTT. It translates to CAWSVGDSNQPQHF.

This clonotype occurred a few times. This chain links TRBV12-3 or TRBV12-4 with TRBJ2-1, with 11 nucleotides matching TRBD2. The V gene end was trimmed by 4 bases and the J gene end by 10 bases; junction bases not matched to a gene: 15. The CDR3 totals 17 residues. CDR3 amino acids: CASSSIAGGPIKREQFF. CDR3 DNA: TGTGCCAGCAGTTCCATAGCGGGGGGGCCGATTAAGCGGGAGCAGTTCTTC.

The gene calls are TRBV20-1 and TRBJ1-5; TRBD1 matches at 7 bases. The CDR3 has 15 residues. Germline V gives CDR1 DFQATT, CDR2 SNEGSKA (reference sequence). The CDR3 DNA reads TGCGGGGGAGTCGACAGGGCAGGGATGGGTCAGCCCCAGCATTTT. Protein sequence: CGGVDRAGMGQPQHF.

This rearrangement joins TRBV29-1 to TRBJ1-1; 7 bases map to TRBD1. The V segment lost 2 bases and the J segment 5 bases; nucleotides outside the gene matches: 5. This CDR3 is built from 13 residues. Germline V lookup: CDR1 SQVTM, CDR2 ANQGSEA. In DNA form, the CDR3 reads TGCAGCGTTGAAACAGGGGTAGGGACTGAAGCTTTCTTT. Its translation: CSVETGVGTEAFF.

This clonotype was observed many times. The chain has TRBV6-5 and TRBJ2-3; the D is unclear. V was shortened by 2 bases and J by 2 bases, with 11 bases between the two germline ends. CDR1 and CDR2 (germline): MNHEY, SVGAGI. CDR3 length equals 15 residues. The CDR3 nucleotides read TGTGCCAGCAGTTACCAGGCTGGTGTCACAGATACGCAGTATTTT. Translated: CASSYQAGVTDTQYF.

The table lists this clonotype with many counts. This chain connects TRBV6-2 or TRBV6-3 to TRBJ2-1; D is unclear. Germline assignment: CDR1 MNHEY and CDR2 SVGEGT. This CDR3 is 12 amino acids long. V was shortened by 8 bases and J by 2 bases, with 7 bases between the two germline ends. This chain's CDR3 is CASAETYNEQFF. The CDR3 DNA follows: TGTGCCAGCGCAGAGACCTACAATGAGCAGTTCTTC.

The chain is built from TRBV20-1 and TRBJ1-1, with TRBD1 as a possible D gene (5 bases). The CDR3 sequence is 15 residues long. Germline V gene data show CDR1 as DFQATT and CDR2 as SNEGSKA (reference sequence). Trimming removed 3 bases at V and 6 bases at J, with 20 bases between. CDR3 DNA sequence: TGCAGTGCTAGGGGTGTCGGGGGGGACCATGCTGAAGCTTTCTTT. Translated: CSARGVGGDHAEAFF.

A few counts support this clonotype. The chain is built from TRBV20-1 and TRBJ2-7; 8 nucleotides line up with TRBD1. Germline V gene lookup returns CDR1 DFQATT and CDR2 SNEGSKA (reference sequence). The J segment lost 5 bases and the V segment lost 5 bases, leaving 5 bases of the junction unmatched. The CDR3 has 12 amino acids. CDR3 sequence (DNA): TGCAGTGCTGGAGGACAGGGCAACGAGCAGTACTTC. The encoded protein is CSAGGQGNEQYF.

This clonotype was observed many times. The J gene is TRBJ2-3, the V gene TRBV3-1; D may correspond to TRBD1 or TRBD2 (5 bases each). The CDR3 is made up of 13 amino acids. CDR1 is LGHDT, CDR2 YNNKEL, per germline (reference sequence). The V gene lost 4 bases and the J gene lost 6 bases, with 11 bases spanning the gap. CDR3 protein: CASSLPGADTQYF. CDR3 nucleotides: TGTGCCAGCAGCCTCCCCGGGGCGGATACGCAGTATTTT.

This clonotype was seen repeatedly, ten times or more. This chain joins TRBV24-1 and TRBJ2-5; D uncertain. CDR1 is KGHDR and CDR2 is SFDVKD in the germline V gene. The CDR3 runs 11 residues. V lost 9 bases and J lost 3, with 7 bases in between. The CDR3 loop is CATPREETQYF. The CDR3 nucleotides are TGTGCCACCCCTAGAGAAGAGACCCAGTACTTC.